These T cell receptor beta chains were read from a single sample in a study of shared clonotypes between healthy human individuals. Clones were sequenced by immunoSEQ multiplex PCR, and TCRdb holds only the in-frame ones, with some missing. This sample has roughly 700,000 clones, with under 80% found just once. Sequencing was performed on memory CD4+ T cells sorted from blood. Receptors were obtained from a woman aged 30 to 39 in good health. Each CDR3 is given with its conserved first and last residue. A D gene is named only where the DNA matches it firmly. For some rows the clone size is stated as once, few or many, or as a class when expanded; others skip it.

TRBJ2-7	-	TRBV19	-	TGTGCCAGTAGTAGTGACGGAGGAACCTACGAGCAGTACTTC	CASSSDGGTYEQYF
TRBJ2-7	TRBD1	TRBV2	-	TGTGCCAGCAGTGGGGACAGGGGAGGTTCCGAGCAGTACTTC	CASSGDRGGSEQYF
TRBJ1-5	-	TRBV29-1	-	TGCAGCGTCGCCGACATCGATGGCAATCAGCCCCAGCATTTT	CSVADIDGNQPQHF
TRBJ2-5	-	TRBV28	-	TGTGCCAGCAGATCTCCGGTGGAGACCCAGTACTTC	CASRSPVETQYF
TRBJ2-7	-	TRBV5-8	-	TGTGCCAGCAGCTTGGCACCCCGGGCAGGGCAGTACGAGCAGTACTTC	CASSLAPRAGQYEQYF
TRBJ2-5	-	TRBV21-1	-	TGTGCCAGCACAGCGGAGACCCAGTACTTC	CASTAETQYF
TRBJ2-5	TRBD2	TRBV18	-	TGTGCCAGCTCGGGACTAGCGAATCAAGAGACCCAGTACTTC	CASSGLANQETQYF
TRBJ1-5	-	TRBV2	few	TGTGCCAGCAGACAGAACGATCAGCCCCAGCATTTT	CASRQNDQPQHF
TRBJ2-1	TRBD2	TRBV7-6	few	TGTGCCAGCAGCGTAGCGGGGGGTTACAATGAGCAGTTCTTC	CASSVAGGYNEQFF
TRBJ2-1	TRBD2	TRBV5-8	once	TGTGCCAGCATCCTTGGGACTATCCGAAACAATGAGCAGTTCTTC	CASILGTIRNNEQFF
TRBJ2-7	TRBD1	TRBV28	few	TGTGCCAGCAGTTCCCACGGGACAGGGGCCTACGAGCAGTACTTC	CASSSHGTGAYEQYF
TRBJ1-2	-	TRBV7-9	-	TGTGCCAGCAGCTTAGACAGTAACTATGGCTACACCTTC	CASSLDSNYGYTF
TRBJ2-1	-	TRBV11-2	-	TGTGCCAGCAGCCCGACGGGTCGGGAGCAGTTCTTC	CASSPTGREQFF
TRBJ2-7	TRBD2	TRBV5-4	-	TGTGCCAGCAGCTTGTCTAGCGGAGGGATGTCGCTCGAGCAGTACTTC	CASSLSSGGMSLEQYF
TRBJ2-1	TRBD1	TRBV11-3	few	TGTGCCAGCAGCTTAGATGCAGGACAGGGCTCCTACGGCAATGAGCAGTTCTTC	CASSLDAGQGSYGNEQFF
TRBJ2-2	-	TRBV30	-	TGTGCCTGGAGTAACGGCGGGATTAGCACCGGGGAGCTGTTTTTT	CAWSNGGISTGELFF
TRBJ2-2	-	TRBV5-8	once	TGTGCCAGCAGCTTTCAAACTAGTACCGGGGAGCTGTTTTTT	CASSFQTSTGELFF
TRBJ2-1	-	TRBV30	-	TGTGCCTGGAGCCCATGGCGGAGTTCCTACAATGAGCAGTTCTTC	CAWSPWRSSYNEQFF
TRBJ2-1	-	TRBV14	-	TGTGCCAGCAGCCAAGGGGAGCTAGCTAATGAGCAGTTCTTC	CASSQGELANEQFF
TRBJ1-3	TRBD1	TRBV5-1	many	TGCGCCAGCAGCTTAGGACAGGGTGGAAACACCATATATTTT	CASSLGQGGNTIYF
TRBJ1-5	-	TRBV6-5	-	TGTGCCAGCAGTAGTCTCGAAGGGGCGCATCAGCCCCAGCATTTT	CASSSLEGAHQPQHF
TRBJ2-1	TRBD2	TRBV27	-	TGTGCCAGCAGCCGGCCAGCGGGAGTAGGGGAGCAGTTCTTC	CASSRPAGVGEQFF
TRBJ1-2	TRBD1	TRBV5-1	-	TGCGCCAGCAGCTCCGACCCGGGACAGGGGGATGGCTACACCTTC	CASSSDPGQGDGYTF
TRBJ1-1	TRBD1	TRBV27	-	TGTGCCAGCAGTCCCAGGACAGGGGGAAGGAACACTGAAGCTTTCTTT	CASSPRTGGRNTEAFF
TRBJ1-1	-	TRBV2	-	TGTGCCAGCAGGAAGGACACTGAAGCTTTCTTT	CASRKDTEAFF